The present TCR beta chain was sequenced within a study of technical replicates of blood from several donors. Profiling relied on immunoSEQ multiplex PCR, and the TCRdb table lists in-frame clones only, not all of them. The sample consists of tens of thousands of clones, about 94% of them appearing once. The length of the CDR3 is 15 residues. V gave up 6 bases and J gave up 4 bases, with 18 bases separating them. Germline V gene lookup returns CDR1 SGHTA and CDR2 FQGTGA. The rearrangement uses TRBV7-3 and TRBJ1-1; D ambiguous. This receptor was taken from a human donor in good health. Specimen: T cells isolated from PBMCs. This CDR3 is CASRFPERGFTEAFF. The CDR3 DNA is TGTGCCAGCAGGTTCCCGGAGCGGGGTTTCACTGAAGCTTTCTTT.